The next 17 T cell receptor beta chains were all read from a single sample in a study of PD-1 blockade in classical Hodgkin lymphoma (dated by TCRdb to 2020 to 2021). The protocol used for the library was the immunoSEQ multiplex PCR assay. The source is immuneACCESS, and TCRdb retained only in-frame sequences with V and J called. Part of the clones is not carried over; for the studies checked, unresolved V genes explain less than half of this, and the remainder is unexplained. This sample comprises about 13,000 clones, more than 75% of them detected only once. The ten top clones hold less than 5% of the sample. The time point label here, explained by the study, means: cycle 1 day 1 (C1D1), immediately before nivolumab initiation. All trial patients had relapsed after autologous stem cell transplantation, with cohorts A, B and C differing in prior brentuximab vedotin exposure. Specimen: peripheral blood mononuclear cells (PBMCs), collected at baseline. These receptors originate from a human donor with classical Hodgkin lymphoma.

This clone came up once. The chain has TRBV2 and TRBJ2-1, with D possibly TRBD1 on 5 matching bases. This CDR3 comprises 16 residues. Trimming removed 2 bases from V and 2 bases from J, with 13 bases in between. Germline V lookup: CDR1 SNHLY, CDR2 FYNNEI. The CDR3 spells CASSEPRDSPYNEQFF. Written as DNA, the CDR3 is TGTGCCAGCAGTGAACCCAGAGACAGCCCCTACAATGAGCAGTTCTTC.

The gene calls are TRBV9 and TRBJ1-4, with unresolved D. Trimming shortened V by 1 base and J by 5 bases, and 9 bases separated the two germline ends. Germline V gives CDR1 SGDLS, CDR2 YYNGEE. The CDR3 contains 14 residues. Here the CDR3 DNA reads TGTGCCAGCAGCGTATCCCCCCAGAATGAAAAACTGTTTTTT. This gives the protein CASSVSPQNEKLFF. The full variable domain, its missing parts supplied by reference TRBV9 and TRBJ1-4, is DSGVTQTPKHLITATGQRVTLRCSPRSGDLSVYWYQQSLDQGLQFLIQYYNGEERAKGNILERFSAQQFPDLHSELNLSSLELGDSALYFCASSVSPQNEKLFFGSGTQLSVL.

This chain links TRBV7-9 with TRBJ2-3; no firm D call. The germline V gene encodes CDR1 SEHNR and CDR2 FQNEAQ (reference sequence). This CDR3 comprises 12 residues. The V gene lost 1 base and the J gene lost 5 bases, with 4 bases spanning the gap. DNA for the CDR3: TGTGCCAGCAGCTTAGTGGGAGATACGCAGTATTTT. Translated, it gives CASSLVGDTQYF.

The genes are TRBV2 and TRBJ1-2, with 10 positions matching TRBD1. From germline, CDR1 is SNHLY and CDR2 FYNNEI. The CDR3 consists of 15 residues. Trimming at V came to 1 base and at J to 5 bases, leaving 4 bases not matched to a gene. CDR3 bases: TGTGCCAGCAGTGAAGTCGGGACAGGGGCATATGGCTACACCTTC. Its protein is CASSEVGTGAYGYTF. Full variable domain (rest looked up from reference TRBV2 and TRBJ1-2): EPEVTQTPSHQVTQMGQEVILRCVPISNHLYFYWYRQILGQKVEFLVSFYNNEISEKSEIFDDQFSVERPDGSNFTLKIRSTKLEDSAMYFCASSEVGTGAYGYTFGSGTRLTVV.

This clone is labeled medium-sized. This rearrangement joins TRBV28 to TRBJ1-2; D gene unclear. The ends were cut back, 5 bases at V and 1 base at J, with 8 bases in the middle. CDR3 length: 13 residues. Per germline, CDR1 MDHEN and CDR2 SYDVKM. CDR3 sequence (DNA): TGTGCCAGCAGTAACCATGGTAACTATGGCTACACCTTC. It codes for CASSNHGNYGYTF.

The V call is TRBV13, the J call TRBJ2-1; D remains unclear. This CDR3 has 13 residues. V dropped 5 bases and J dropped 5 bases, with 10 bases sitting between them. Germline V gene sequence: CDR1 PRHDT, CDR2 FYEKMQ (reference sequence). The CDR3 region is CASSPLSDNEQFF. The CDR3 DNA reads as TGTGCCAGCAGCCCCCTGAGTGACAATGAGCAGTTCTTC.

This clone was picked up a small number of times. The rearrangement links TRBV30 to TRBJ1-6; D gene ambiguous. With 0 bases removed from V and 10 bases from J, the gap between germline ends came to 16 bases. The CDR3 is 15 residues long. Per the germline V gene, CDR1 is GTSNPN and CDR2 is SVGIG (reference sequence). The DNA of the CDR3 is TGTGCCTGGAGTGTCTTGGACCTTACGGGGTCACCCCTCCACTTT. It encodes CAWSVLDLTGSPLHF.

The chain has TRBV7-8 and TRBJ2-7; perhaps TRBD1 as D (6 bases). CDR3 length: 14 amino acids. From germline, CDR1 is SGHVS and CDR2 FQNEAQ. V was cut by 5 bases and J by 0 bases, with 11 bases left in between. CDR3: CASSGQTASYEQYF. The CDR3 nucleotides read TGTGCCAGCAGCGGACAGACGGCCTCCTACGAGCAGTACTTC.

The V gene is TRBV7-9, the J gene TRBJ1-5; D might be TRBD1 (5 bases). CDR1 is SEHNR, CDR2 FQNEAQ, per germline (reference sequence). V was clipped by 5 bases and J by 5 bases, with 16 bases between them. The CDR3 loop spans 15 amino acids. The CDR3 protein is CASSHTGGGDQPQHF. As DNA, the CDR3 is TGTGCCAGCAGCCATACGGGGGGTGGAGATCAGCCCCAGCATTTT. The full variable domain, completed using reference TRBV7-9 and TRBJ1-5, is DTGVSQNPRHKITKRGQNVTFRCDPISEHNRLYWYRQTLGQGPEFLTYFQNEAQLEKSRLLSDRFSAERPKGSFSTLEIQRTEQGDSAMYLCASSHTGGGDQPQHFGDGTRLSIL.

The CDR3, as DNA: TGTGCCAGCAGCTTATTAGGGGGGGACAGCACAGATACGCAGTATTTT. Amino acid sequence: CASSLLGGDSTDTQYF. This rearrangement joins TRBV7-2 to TRBJ2-3; tentative D call: TRBD2 (7 bases). The CDR3 consists of 16 residues. Trimming pared 2 bases from V and 0 bases from J, leaving 12 bases between. Germline V gene lookup returns CDR1 SGHTA and CDR2 FQGNSA.

The rearrangement links TRBV18 to TRBJ2-2; a weak D match, TRBD2 (5 bases). The germline V gene has CDR1 KGHSH and CDR2 LQKENI. Trimming left V 3 bases short and J 8 bases short, with 13 bases between. The CDR3 contains 14 residues. CDR3 bases: TGTGCCAGCTCACCCTTTGGACTGGGAGGGGAGCTGTTTTTT. It encodes CASSPFGLGGELFF.

The chain links TRBV7-3 to TRBJ2-3; D perhaps matches TRBD1 (6 bases). The V end was cut by 4 bases, the J end by 2 bases, with 10 bases between. The germline gives CDR1 SGHTA, CDR2 FQGTGA. The CDR3 runs 14 residues. The CDR3 region has the DNA TGTGCCAGCAGCTCAGGGGCTTCCACAGATACGCAGTATTTT. It encodes CASSSGASTDTQYF.

This clone was observed a single time. The DNA for the CDR3 is TGTGCCAGCAGTGACCTACAAGACCCTGGGGCCAACGTCCTGACTTTC. Protein sequence: CASSDLQDPGANVLTF. The chain has TRBV28 and TRBJ2-6, with D hard to call. CDR1 and CDR2 (germline): MDHEN, SYDVKM. V dropped 5 bases and J dropped 2 bases, with 13 bases sitting between them. This CDR3 spans 16 amino acids.

The chain carries TRBV2 and TRBJ2-3, with a weak D call TRBD2 (5 bases). Trimming cost V 7 bases and J 2 bases, with 10 bases left between them. The V gene's germline CDR1 is SNHLY and CDR2 FYNNEI. The CDR3 sequence is 13 residues long. CDR3 DNA: TGTGCCAGCACGTTCGGGGACACAGATACGCAGTATTTT. The encoded protein is CASTFGDTDTQYF.

Points on this clone: This specimen includes other DNA sequences encoding the same CDR3. The chain has TRBV18 and TRBJ2-7; TRBD2 is a possible D gene (6 bases). The CDR3 is made up of 13 amino acids. Looked up from germline, CDR1 is KGHSH and CDR2 is LQKENI. The V end was cut by 2 bases, the J end by 3 bases, with 8 bases between. Written as DNA, the CDR3 is TGTGCCAGCTCACCAAGGAGGGGCTACGAGCAGTACTTC. It translates to CASSPRRGYEQYF.

The chain combines TRBV29-1 with TRBJ1-2, with a tentative D call TRBD1 (5 bases). Trimming left V 7 bases short and J 7 bases short, with 13 bases between. This CDR3 is built from 11 residues. Germline V gives CDR1 SQVTM, CDR2 ANQGSEA. Written as DNA, the CDR3 is TGCAGCGACATGGCAGGGAGTGGCTACACCTTC. As protein: CSDMAGSGYTF.

The chain combines TRBV29-1 with TRBJ1-1, with D maybe TRBD1 (6 bases). Between the trimmed V and J ends, which lost 3 bases and 1 base, there was a span of 9 bases. CDR1 and CDR2 (germline): SQVTM, ANQGSEA. The CDR3 spans 13 residues. The DNA for the CDR3 is TGCAGCGTTGAGAGGACAGCGAACACTGAAGCTTTCTTT. Amino acid sequence: CSVERTANTEAFF.